Listed here is a single T cell receptor (beta chain). The antigen is undetermined. The CDR3 runs to 16 residues. With 1 base clipped from V and 1 base from J, the junction kept 4 bases outside the gene matches. Germline V gene sequence: CDR1 LGHNA, CDR2 YNFKEQ. TCRdb reanalysed the 5' RACE reads using MiXCR and keeps one entry per CDR3 protein. The top ten clones hold about 15% of a sample with about 360,000 distinct CDR3 sequences, under 7.5% of them seen once. This sample stems from a study of T cells after yellow fever vaccination. The wider study: With SMART-Seq v4 Ultra Low Input, the fractions containing low cell numbers were prepared.

Study-wide results and limits: Just a small share of clonotypes turned up in the CD4 compartment as well as the CD8 compartment.

This TCR was sampled from a man aged 25 to 40 who received the YFV17D yellow fever vaccine. The input for sequencing was PBMCs, taken 5 days after the yellow fever booster vaccination. The chain combines TRBV4-2 with TRBJ2-1; 7 bases line up with TRBD1. CDR3 sequence reads: CASSQGGQASYNEQFF. CDR3 coding DNA: TGTGCCAGCAGCCAAGGAGGACAGGCTTCCTACAATGAGCAGTTCTTC.